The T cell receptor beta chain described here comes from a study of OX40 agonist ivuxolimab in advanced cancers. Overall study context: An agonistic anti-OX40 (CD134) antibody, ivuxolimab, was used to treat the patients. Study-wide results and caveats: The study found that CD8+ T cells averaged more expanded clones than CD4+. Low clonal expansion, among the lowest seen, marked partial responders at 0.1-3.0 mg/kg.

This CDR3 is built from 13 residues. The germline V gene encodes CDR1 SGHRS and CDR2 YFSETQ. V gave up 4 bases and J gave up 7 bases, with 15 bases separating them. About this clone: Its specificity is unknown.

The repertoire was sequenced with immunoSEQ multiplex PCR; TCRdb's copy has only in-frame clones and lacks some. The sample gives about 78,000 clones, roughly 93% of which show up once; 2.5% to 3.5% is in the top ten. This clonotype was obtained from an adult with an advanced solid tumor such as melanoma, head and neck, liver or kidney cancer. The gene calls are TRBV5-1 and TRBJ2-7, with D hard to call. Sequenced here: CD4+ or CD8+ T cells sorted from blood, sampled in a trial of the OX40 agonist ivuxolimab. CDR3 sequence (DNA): TGCGCCAGCAGCCCGGGTCCCCCCGCTGAGCAGTACTTC. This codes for CASSPGPPAEQYF. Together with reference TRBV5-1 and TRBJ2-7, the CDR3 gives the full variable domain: KAGVTQTPRYLIKTRGQQVTLSCSPISGHRSVSWYQQTPGQGLQFLFEYFSETQRNKGNFPGRFSGRQFSNSRSEMNVSTLELGDSALYLCASSPGPPAEQYFGPGTRLTVT.